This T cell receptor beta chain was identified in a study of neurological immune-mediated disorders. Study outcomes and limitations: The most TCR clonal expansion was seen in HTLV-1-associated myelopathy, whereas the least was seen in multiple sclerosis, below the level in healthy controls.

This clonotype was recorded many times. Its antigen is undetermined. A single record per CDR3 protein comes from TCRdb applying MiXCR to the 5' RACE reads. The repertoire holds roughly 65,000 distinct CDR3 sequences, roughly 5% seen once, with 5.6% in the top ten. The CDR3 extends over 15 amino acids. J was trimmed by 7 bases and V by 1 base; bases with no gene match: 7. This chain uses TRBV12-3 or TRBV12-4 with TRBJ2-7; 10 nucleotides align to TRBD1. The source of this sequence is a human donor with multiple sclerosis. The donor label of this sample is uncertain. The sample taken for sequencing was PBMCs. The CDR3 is CASSLVDRGLGEQYF. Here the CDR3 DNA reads TGTGCCAGCAGTTTAGTTGACAGGGGGCTGGGGGAGCAGTACTTC.